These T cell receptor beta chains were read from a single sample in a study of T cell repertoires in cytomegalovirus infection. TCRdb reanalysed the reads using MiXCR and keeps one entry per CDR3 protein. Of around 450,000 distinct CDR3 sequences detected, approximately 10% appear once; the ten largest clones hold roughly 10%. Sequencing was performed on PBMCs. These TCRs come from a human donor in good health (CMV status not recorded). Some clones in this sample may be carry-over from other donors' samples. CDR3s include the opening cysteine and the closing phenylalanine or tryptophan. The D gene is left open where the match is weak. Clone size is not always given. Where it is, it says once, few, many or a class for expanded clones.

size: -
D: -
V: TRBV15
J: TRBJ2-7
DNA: TGTGCCACCAGCAGAGATAAGGGGTTGCAGTACTTC
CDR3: CATSRDKGLQYF

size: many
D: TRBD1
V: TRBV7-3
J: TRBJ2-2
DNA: TGTGCCAGCAGCCGGGACAGGGTTGGCACCGGGGAGCTGTTTTTT
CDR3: CASSRDRVGTGELFF

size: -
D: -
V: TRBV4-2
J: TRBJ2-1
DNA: TGTGCCAGCAGCCAAAAAGGAGGGAATGAGCAGTTCTTC
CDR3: CASSQKGGNEQFF

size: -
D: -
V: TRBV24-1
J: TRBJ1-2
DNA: TGTGCCACCAGTGGGGGACCGGGACTCTATGGCTACACCTTC
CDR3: CATSGGPGLYGYTF

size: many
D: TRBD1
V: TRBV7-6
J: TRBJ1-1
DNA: TGTGCCAGCAGCTCTAAACCGACAGGGCTGAACACTGAAGCTTTCTTT
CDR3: CASSSKPTGLNTEAFF

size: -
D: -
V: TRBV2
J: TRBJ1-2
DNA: TGTGCCAGCAGTGAATGGGGGGCTCGAAAAGGCTACACCTTC
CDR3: CASSEWGARKGYTF

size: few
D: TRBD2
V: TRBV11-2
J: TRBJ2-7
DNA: TGTGCCAGCAGCATCTGGACTAGCGGGATCTCCTACGAGCAGTACTTC
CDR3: CASSIWTSGISYEQYF

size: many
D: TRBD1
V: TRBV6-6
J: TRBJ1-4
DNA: TGTGCCAGCACAGGCGGGACAGGGCGTGAAAAACTGTTTTTT
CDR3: CASTGGTGREKLFF

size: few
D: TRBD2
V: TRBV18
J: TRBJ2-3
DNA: TGTGCCAGCTCACCAAGTAACGGAGCGGGAGAGAAAGATACGCAGTATTTT
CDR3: CASSPSNGAGEKDTQYF

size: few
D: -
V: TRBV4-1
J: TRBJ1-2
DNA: TGCGCCAGCAGCCAAGAATACTCCCCGTATCCCTACACCTTC
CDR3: CASSQEYSPYPYTF

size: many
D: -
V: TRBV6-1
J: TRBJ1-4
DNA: TGTGCCAGCAGCCGGGCCTTCCAGAATGAAAAACTGTTTTTT
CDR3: CASSRAFQNEKLFF

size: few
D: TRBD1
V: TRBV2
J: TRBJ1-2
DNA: TGTGCCAGCAGTGAAGCGGGAGGGGACAGTAACTATGGCTACACCTTC
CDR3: CASSEAGGDSNYGYTF

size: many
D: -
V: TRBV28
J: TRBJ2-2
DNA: TGTGCCAGCAGTTTAAGAAGGGGGGAAGGCACCGGGGAGCTGTTTTTT
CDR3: CASSLRRGEGTGELFF

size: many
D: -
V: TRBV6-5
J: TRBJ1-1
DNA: TGTGCCAGCAGTTACAACGGACTTGTTAACACTGAAGCTTTCTTT
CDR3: CASSYNGLVNTEAFF

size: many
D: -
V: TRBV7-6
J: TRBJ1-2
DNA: TGTGCCAGCAGCTTGAGGGGTACCAACTATGGCTACACCTTC
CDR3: CASSLRGTNYGYTF

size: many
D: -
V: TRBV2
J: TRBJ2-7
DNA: TGTGCCAGCAGTCGACGATTCCCGGCTCGCGAGCAGTACTTC
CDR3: CASSRRFPAREQYF

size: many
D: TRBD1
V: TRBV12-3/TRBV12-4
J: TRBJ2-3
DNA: TGTGCCAGCAGTTTGTACCCGGGACAGGGTAGGAATACGCAGTATTTT
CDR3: CASSLYPGQGRNTQYF

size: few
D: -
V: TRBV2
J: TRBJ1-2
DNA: TGTGCCAGCACCCCGACAAAAAACTATGGCTACACCTTC
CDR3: CASTPTKNYGYTF

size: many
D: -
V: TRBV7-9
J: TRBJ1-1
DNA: TGTGCCAGCACCGTGAGGGGGGGCATGGCCGGAAACACTGAAGCTTTCTTT
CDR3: CASTVRGGMAGNTEAFF

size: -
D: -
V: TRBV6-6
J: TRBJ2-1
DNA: TGTGCCAACAGTTACACCAGCCCGCTTTGGTGGTTCTTC
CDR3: CANSYTSPLWWFF

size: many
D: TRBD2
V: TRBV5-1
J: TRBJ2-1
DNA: TGCGCCAGCCAGGCTAGCGGAGCTCGGGAGCAGTTCTTC
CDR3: CASQASGAREQFF

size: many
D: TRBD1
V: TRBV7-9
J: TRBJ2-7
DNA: TGTGCCAGCAGCTCGGGACAGGAGGCCTACGAGCAGTACTTC
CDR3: CASSSGQEAYEQYF

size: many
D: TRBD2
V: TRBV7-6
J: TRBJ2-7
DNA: TGTGCCAGCAGCGGGGGTCAGGGTGAGGGACTAGGAACCTACGAGCAGTACTTC
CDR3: CASSGGQGEGLGTYEQYF

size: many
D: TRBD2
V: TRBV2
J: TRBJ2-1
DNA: TGTGCCACCTCCATGACTAGCGGGCTTTACAATGAGCAGTTCTTC
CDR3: CATSMTSGLYNEQFF

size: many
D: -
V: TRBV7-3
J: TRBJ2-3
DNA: TGTGCCAGCAGCTTAAGCGCAGCGATAAGCACAGATACGCAGTATTTT
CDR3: CASSLSAAISTDTQYF

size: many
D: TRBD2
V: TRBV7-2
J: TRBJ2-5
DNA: TGTGCCAGCAGCTTAGAGACTAGCGGGGCCCGGGAGACCCAGTACTTC
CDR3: CASSLETSGARETQYF

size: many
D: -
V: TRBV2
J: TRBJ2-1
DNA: TGTGCCAGCACTCAAGAAACTAGGACGGACGAGCAGTTCTTC
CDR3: CASTQETRTDEQFF

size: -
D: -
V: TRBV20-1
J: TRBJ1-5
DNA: TGCAGTGCCGCCGGGGGGGCCGGGAATCAGCCCCAGCATTTT
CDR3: CSAAGGAGNQPQHF

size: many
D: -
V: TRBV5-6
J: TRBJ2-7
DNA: TGTGCCAGCAGCTTGGGGGCCAGCCACGAGCAGTACTTC
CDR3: CASSLGASHEQYF

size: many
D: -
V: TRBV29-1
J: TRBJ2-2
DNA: TGCAGCGTACCCCGGGACACCCACACCGGGGAGCTGTTTTTT
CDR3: CSVPRDTHTGELFF

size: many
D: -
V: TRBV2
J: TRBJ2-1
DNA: TGTGCCAGCAGTGAACGTTTGCGGGGTAGTTTTTACAATGAGCAGTTCTTC
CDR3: CASSERLRGSFYNEQFF

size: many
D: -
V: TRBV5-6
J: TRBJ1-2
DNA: TGTGCCAGCAGATATTCATCCGACTACACCTTC
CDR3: CASRYSSDYTF

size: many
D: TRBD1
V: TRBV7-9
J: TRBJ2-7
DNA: TGTGCCAGCAGCTTCTGGGGACAGGGCGGCCACGAGCAGTACTTC
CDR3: CASSFWGQGGHEQYF

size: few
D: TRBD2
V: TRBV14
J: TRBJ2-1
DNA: TGTGCCAGCAGCCCACGGCAAGGGACTAGATACAATGAGCAGTTCTTC
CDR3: CASSPRQGTRYNEQFF

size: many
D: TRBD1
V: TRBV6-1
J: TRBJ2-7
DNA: TGTGCCAGCGGGGGTCAGGACAGGTTTTCCTACGAGCAGTACTTC
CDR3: CASGGQDRFSYEQYF

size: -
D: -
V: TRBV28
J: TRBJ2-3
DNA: TGTGCCAGCAGTTTACAGTCTCCGGCCGAGCGGAGCCGGCCCGATACGCAGTATTTT
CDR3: CASSLQSPAERSRPDTQYF

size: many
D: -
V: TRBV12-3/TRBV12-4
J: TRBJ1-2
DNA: TGTGCCAGCAAAGTGGGGCGAAGGGAATATGGCTACACCTTC
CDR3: CASKVGRREYGYTF

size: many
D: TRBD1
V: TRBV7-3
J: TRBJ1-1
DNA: TGTGCCAGCAGCCGCGGGACAGGGGACACTGAAGCTTTCTTT
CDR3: CASSRGTGDTEAFF

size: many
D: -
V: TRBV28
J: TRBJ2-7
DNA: TGTGCCAGCAGTGCCCGGGACGTCTACGAGCAGTACTTC
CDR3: CASSARDVYEQYF

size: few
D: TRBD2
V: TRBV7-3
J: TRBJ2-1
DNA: TGTGCCAGCAGCCCTGGACTAGCGGGAGCGTTCGGTGAGCAGTTCTTC
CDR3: CASSPGLAGAFGEQFF

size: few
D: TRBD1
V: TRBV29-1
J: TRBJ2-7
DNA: TGCAGCGTTGAAGACTGGGACAGTTCAACCTACGAGCAGTACTTC
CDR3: CSVEDWDSSTYEQYF

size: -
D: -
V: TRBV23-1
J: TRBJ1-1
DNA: TGCGCCAGCAGTGGGCGGCTCACAGGGCTGGACACTGAAGCTTTCTTT
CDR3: CASSGRLTGLDTEAFF

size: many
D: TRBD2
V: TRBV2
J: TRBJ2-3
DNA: TGTGCCAGCAGTCCACTAGCGGGAGCTATAGATACGCAGTATTTT
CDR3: CASSPLAGAIDTQYF

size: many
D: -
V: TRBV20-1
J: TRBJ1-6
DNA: TGCAGTGCCTTGGACGTAGCCGCTAGCTCCTATAATTCACCCCTCCACTTT
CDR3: CSALDVAASSYNSPLHF